Below are 16 T cell receptor beta chains sequenced from a single sample in a study of T cell changes during pregnancy in multiple sclerosis. TCRdb's copy holds only in-frame clones and misses some; the assay was immunoSEQ multiplex PCR. The repertoire has about 58,000 clones, 75% to 95% of them found once; the top ten carry nearly 0.5%. The material sequenced was CD4+ T cells from peripheral blood mononuclear cells, taken after pregnancy. Every receptor here comes from a female donor in good health, enrolled as a control in a pregnancy study.

CDR3 amino acids: CAWRKGGGEKLFF. The DNA of the CDR3 is TGTGCCTGGAGGAAGGGGGGGGGTGAAAAACTGTTTTTT. The V call is TRBV30, the J call TRBJ1-4; tentatively, D is TRBD1 (6 bases). V was pared by 3 bases and J by 7 bases, with 12 bases between. The CDR3 runs to 13 residues. The germline gives CDR1 GTSNPN, CDR2 SVGIG (reference sequence).

This chain joins TRBV6-4 and TRBJ1-2; possible D gene TRBD1, 5 bases. In germline, CDR1 is MRHNA, CDR2 SNTAGT. Trimming removed 2 bases from V and 8 bases from J, with 15 bases in between. The CDR3 has 14 amino acids. The CDR3 DNA reads TGTGCCAGCAGTGACCCTCTTAGGGGTGGGGGCTACACCTTC. Translated: CASSDPLRGGGYTF.

This clone was observed a single time. V and J are TRBV7-3 and TRBJ2-1; 7 positions match TRBD1. Trimming took 1 base from V and 5 from J; bases not matched to a gene: 5. This CDR3 is built from 15 residues. Germline V lookup: CDR1 SGHTA, CDR2 FQGTGA. This chain's CDR3 is CASSLMGQPNNEQFF. CDR3 in DNA: TGTGCCAGCAGCTTAATGGGACAGCCGAACAATGAGCAGTTCTTC.

The chain carries TRBV6-1 and TRBJ1-5, with 8 bases aligning to TRBD1. Germline CDR1 MNHNS, CDR2 SASEGT. V lost 4 bases, J lost 2 bases, and 10 bases stayed unmatched. This CDR3 contains 17 residues. The CDR3 region is CASSAGQGWWGNQPQHF. The DNA for the CDR3 is TGTGCCAGCAGTGCCGGACAGGGTTGGTGGGGCAATCAGCCCCAGCATTTT.

This chain connects TRBV19 to TRBJ1-1; unclear D gene. CDR1 and CDR2 (germline): LNHDA, SQIVND (reference sequence). The CDR3 is 12 residues long. Between the trimmed V and J ends, which lost 9 bases and 4 bases, there was a span of 12 bases. The CDR3 region is CASRLGSTEAFF. The CDR3 coding sequence is TGTGCCAGCCGACTGGGGAGCACTGAAGCTTTCTTT.

The rearrangement links TRBV27 to TRBJ1-2; the D gene is possibly TRBD1 (5 bases). The CDR3 length is 16 residues. Looked up from germline, CDR1 is MNHEY and CDR2 is SMNVEV (reference sequence). The V gene lost 2 bases and the J gene lost 1 base, with 14 bases spanning the gap. CDR3 protein: CASSLGAGRVNYGYTF. CDR3 in DNA: TGTGCCAGCAGTTTAGGGGCAGGCCGCGTTAACTATGGCTACACCTTC.

J is TRBJ1-1 and V is TRBV7-9; unclear D gene. Trimming pared 5 bases from V and 8 bases from J, leaving 12 bases between. Germline V gives CDR1 SEHNR, CDR2 FQNEAQ (reference sequence). This CDR3 spans 12 amino acids. The CDR3 sequence is CASSPPGWEAFF. CDR3 coding DNA: TGTGCCAGCAGCCCCCCGGGGTGGGAAGCTTTCTTT.

The J gene is TRBJ1-4, the V gene TRBV5-1; D remains ambiguous. The CDR3 consists of 15 residues. Trimming shortened V by 5 bases and J by 5 bases, and 16 bases separated the two germline ends. In germline, CDR1 is SGHRS, CDR2 YFSETQ. The CDR3 DNA reads TGCGCCAGCAGTTTAATGACGGCGGGGAATGAAAAACTGTTTTTT. Translating gives CASSLMTAGNEKLFF.

This chain connects TRBV25-1 to TRBJ1-4; unclear D gene. With 4 bases removed from V and 6 bases from J, the gap between germline ends came to 15 bases. This CDR3 contains 15 residues. Per germline, CDR1 MGHDK and CDR2 SYGVNS. CDR3 residues: CASSGHGLRYEKLFF. The CDR3, as DNA: TGTGCCAGCAGTGGTCACGGATTGCGGTATGAAAAACTGTTTTTT. Looking up the rest from reference TRBV25-1 and TRBJ1-4 gives the full variable domain: EADIYQTPRYLVIGTGKKITLECSQTMGHDKMYWYQQDPGMELHLIHYSYGVNSTEKGDLSSESTVSRIRTEHFPLTLESARPSHTSQYLCASSGHGLRYEKLFFGSGTQLSVL.

The rearrangement links TRBV7-6 to TRBJ2-5; D is perhaps TRBD1 (6 bases). V was pared by 1 base and J by 4 bases, with 7 bases between. CDR3 length: 13 residues. Germline V gives CDR1 SGHVS, CDR2 FNYEAQ. CDR3 DNA: TGTGCCAGCAGCTTAGTAGGGGGAGAGACCCAGTACTTC. It specifies CASSLVGGETQYF.

V is TRBV4-1 and J is TRBJ2-2; weak D call: TRBD2 (6 bases). V was shortened by 3 bases and J by 3 bases, with 11 bases between the two germline ends. Germline CDR1 and CDR2: MGHRA and YSYEKL. The CDR3 contains 15 residues. Here the CDR3 reads CASSHIWRDTGELFF. The CDR3 DNA reads TGCGCCAGCAGCCACATATGGAGGGACACCGGGGAGCTGTTTTTT.

The chain uses TRBV5-1 and TRBJ1-2, with 7 bases fitting TRBD1. The CDR3 has 15 amino acids. The junction had 12 bases not matched to a gene; V was cut back by 4 bases and J by 6 bases. The germline gives CDR1 SGHRS, CDR2 YFSETQ. The DNA for the CDR3 is TGCGCCAGCAGCCCTAGACAGGGCGGAGGGGATGGCTACACCTTC. Translation gives CASSPRQGGGDGYTF.

This sequence joins TRBV30 and TRBJ1-5, with D possibly being TRBD1 (6 bases). V lost 2 bases, J lost 5 bases, and 10 bases lay in between. Germline V lookup: CDR1 GTSNPN, CDR2 SVGIG (reference sequence). The CDR3 spans 13 residues. In DNA, the CDR3 is TGTGCCTGGAGTCCGGCAGGGGATCAGCCCCAGCATTTT. This translates into CAWSPAGDQPQHF.

This chain connects TRBV6-1 to TRBJ2-3; the D gene is possibly TRBD1 (5 bases). Germline V gene data show CDR1 as MNHNS and CDR2 as SASEGT. The CDR3 is 15 residues long. V lost 5 bases and J 2 bases, leaving 14 bases between the germline ends. This CDR3 is CASSFGRTPTDTQYF. The CDR3 DNA reads TGTGCCAGCAGTTTTGGACGGACACCCACAGATACGCAGTATTTT.

This clone was seen more than once but under ten times. This chain connects TRBV10-3 to TRBJ1-5; weak D call: TRBD1 (5 bases). This CDR3 region has 14 residues. V lost 6 bases and J lost 3, with 12 bases in between. Germline CDR1 and CDR2: ENHRY and SYGVKD. CDR3 loop: CAISQGTNNQPQHF. CDR3 DNA: TGTGCCATCAGCCAGGGAACAAACAATCAGCCCCAGCATTTT.

The rearrangement uses TRBV6-5 and TRBJ1-2; TRBD1 might be the D (6 bases). The CDR3 is 12 amino acids. Germline loops: CDR1 MNHEY, CDR2 SVGAGI. Between the trimmed V and J ends, which lost 8 bases and 2 bases, there was a span of 9 bases. The chain's CDR3 is CASLGTNYGYTF. CDR3 bases: TGTGCCAGCCTCGGGACAAACTATGGCTACACCTTC.